These 30 T cell receptor beta chains were sequenced from one sample in a study of cytomegalovirus exposure and HLA in healthy donors. PCR used 60 Vbeta primers and 13 Jbeta primers. Clones were read by immunoSEQ multiplex PCR, and TCRdb kept only the in-frame ones, dropping some. Of some 120,000 clones listed, about 80% are singletons. Sequenced input: PBMCs. The receptors stem from a male donor in good health and CMV-seronegative.

The V call is TRBV6-5, the J call TRBJ2-2, with 7 nucleotides matching TRBD1. V lost 5 bases to trimming and J lost 0 bases; unmatched junction nucleotides: 3. CDR1 is MNHEY, CDR2 SVGAGI, per germline. This CDR3 spans 15 amino acids. In DNA, the CDR3 is TGTGCCAGCAGTCGACAGGGAGCGAACACCGGGGAGCTGTTTTTT. This encodes CASSRQGANTGELFF.

The chain employs TRBV7-2 and TRBJ2-1; D unclear. The ends were cut back, 4 bases at V and 0 bases at J, with 10 bases in the middle. This CDR3 has 15 residues. CDR1 SGHTA and CDR2 FQGNSA come from the germline V gene. The CDR3 reads CASSSITYSYNEQFF. DNA for the CDR3: TGTGCCAGCAGCTCTATAACTTACTCCTACAATGAGCAGTTCTTC. Supplemented by reference TRBV7-2 and TRBJ2-1, the full variable domain reads GAGVSQSPSNKVTEKGKDVELRCDPISGHTALYWYRQSLGQGLEFLIYFQGNSAPDKSGLPSDRFSAERTGGSVSTLTIQRTQQEDSAVYLCASSSITYSYNEQFFGPGTRLTVL.

This chain uses TRBV4-2 with TRBJ2-7; the match to TRBD1 covers 8 bases. Germline V gene lookup returns CDR1 LGHNA and CDR2 YNFKEQ. With V trimmed by 0 bases and J by 6 bases, 4 bases remained unmatched. The CDR3 totals 14 residues. This chain's CDR3 is CASSQERDRREQYF. The CDR3 bases are TGTGCCAGCAGCCAAGAACGGGACAGGCGCGAGCAGTACTTC.

Notes on this clone: This sample includes further DNA sequences coding for the same CDR3. The J gene is TRBJ2-7, the V gene TRBV2; D is undetermined. Germline V gene data show CDR1 as SNHLY and CDR2 as FYNNEI. This CDR3 has 11 amino acids. Trimming shortened V by 2 bases and J by 7 bases, and 6 bases separated the two germline ends. The CDR3 reads CASSETREQYF. As DNA, the CDR3 is TGTGCCAGCAGTGAAACGAGGGAGCAGTACTTC. Together with reference TRBV2 and TRBJ2-7, the CDR3 gives the full variable domain: EPEVTQTPSHQVTQMGQEVILRCVPISNHLYFYWYRQILGQKVEFLVSFYNNEISEKSEIFDDQFSVERPDGSNFTLKIRSTKLEDSAMYFCASSETREQYFGPGTRLTVT.

The V call is TRBV5-1, the J call TRBJ2-5; possibly TRBD2 for D (6 bases). The CDR3 contains 13 residues. V shed 3 bases and J shed 4 bases, with 10 bases lying between them. In germline, CDR1 is SGHRS, CDR2 YFSETQ. CDR3 in DNA: TGCGCCAGCAGCTCGAGACTAGGAGAGACCCAGTACTTC. Translation: CASSSRLGETQYF.

J is TRBJ1-1 and V is TRBV19; D is possibly TRBD1 (5 bases). Between the trimmed V and J ends, which lost 7 bases and 3 bases, there was a span of 12 bases. Germline V gene data show CDR1 as LNHDA and CDR2 as SQIVND (reference sequence). The CDR3 is made up of 13 amino acids. The CDR3 sequence: CASKAGTYTEAFF. CDR3 in DNA: TGTGCCAGTAAAGCCGGGACTTACACTGAAGCTTTCTTT.

The gene calls are TRBV15 and TRBJ2-6; 8 bases align to TRBD1. The CDR3 length is 17 residues. Germline CDR1 is LNHNV and CDR2 is YYDKDF (reference sequence). J was trimmed by 1 base and V by 5 bases; bases with no gene match: 7. The CDR3 DNA reads TGTGCCACCAGCCTGAGACAGGGGCTTTCTGGGGCCAACGTCCTGACTTTC. It yields the protein CATSLRQGLSGANVLTF.

Notes on this clone: A read error may account for a junction end that differs from germline. This chain links TRBV2 with TRBJ2-6; 9 nucleotides agree with TRBD1. CDR1 and CDR2 (germline): SNHLY, FYNNEI. The CDR3 totals 20 residues. The CDR3 coding sequence is TGTGCCAGCAGTGAAGGGTTTGCTGACAGGGGGGCTTTAGGGGCCAACGGCCTGACTTTC. It encodes CASSEGFADRGALGANGLTF.

This clone occurred a few times. CDR3 sequence: CASSLARDGYTF. The CDR3 DNA is TGTGCCAGCAGCTTAGCCAGGGATGGCTACACCTTC. The genes are TRBV7-2 and TRBJ1-2, with D maybe TRBD1 (5 bases). CDR3 length: 12 amino acids. V lost 0 bases to trimming and J lost 6 bases, with 5 bases between them. Per germline, CDR1 SGHTA and CDR2 FQGNSA. Full variable domain (outside the CDR3, taken from reference TRBV7-2 and TRBJ1-2): GAGVSQSPSNKVTEKGKDVELRCDPISGHTALYWYRQSLGQGLEFLIYFQGNSAPDKSGLPSDRFSAERTGGSVSTLTIQRTQQEDSAVYLCASSLARDGYTFGSGTRLTVV.

This chain connects TRBV5-6 to TRBJ1-2, with 8 bases that match TRBD1. Germline loops: CDR1 SGHDT, CDR2 YYEEEE. The CDR3 is 13 residues long. V shed 4 bases and J 3 bases; nucleotides not matched to a gene: 2. The CDR3 coding sequence is TGTGCCAGCAGCCCGGGACAGGACTATGGCTACACCTTC. This sequence encodes CASSPGQDYGYTF.

In its sample, this clone was seen a few times. Mismatch with germline at one junction end may stem from a read error. The chain carries TRBV6-1 and TRBJ2-6; TRBD2 matches at 10 bases. The CDR3 consists of 19 residues. In germline, CDR1 is MNHNS, CDR2 SASEGT. The CDR3 nucleotides are TGTGCCAGCAGTGCCCTTGCTAGCGGGAGCTACGGGGGGGCCAACGGCCTGACTTTC. This gives the protein CASSALASGSYGGANGLTF.

V is TRBV4-2 and J is TRBJ2-7; D possibly corresponds to TRBD1 (6 bases). This CDR3 contains 12 residues. Germline CDR1 is LGHNA and CDR2 is YNFKEQ. The ends were cut back, 0 bases at V and 12 bases at J, with 12 bases in the middle. CDR3: CASSQEQGKRYF. CDR3 in DNA: TGTGCCAGCAGCCAAGAACAGGGAAAACGGTACTTC.

Notes on this clone: Germline and junction disagree at one end, which may indicate a read error. The chain combines TRBV7-9 with TRBJ2-7, with TRBD1 identical over 9 bases. Germline V gene sequence: CDR1 SEHNR, CDR2 FQNEAQ (reference sequence). This CDR3 has 11 residues. The CDR3 sequence: CSSSQRDREYF. In DNA form, the CDR3 reads TGTTCCAGCAGCCAGAGGGACAGGGAGTACTTC. The whole variable domain, filled in from reference TRBV7-9 and TRBJ2-7, reads DTGVSQNPRHKITKRGQNVTFRCDPISEHNRLYWYRQTLGQGPEFLTYFQNEAQLEKSRLLSDRFSAERPKGSFSTLEIQRTEQGDSAMYLCSSSQRDREYFGPGTRLTVT.

The V call is TRBV30, the J call TRBJ1-6; 7 nucleotides agree with TRBD1. Germline values: CDR1 GTSNPN, CDR2 SVGIG (reference sequence). The length of the CDR3 is 16 residues. The V gene end was trimmed by 0 bases and the J gene end by 4 bases; junction bases not matched to a gene: 6. CDR3 region: CAWSVGGWTYNSPLHF. The CDR3 DNA reads TGTGCCTGGAGTGTAGGGGGCTGGACATATAATTCACCCCTCCACTTT.

The V gene is TRBV6-1, the J gene TRBJ1-1, with 8 positions matching TRBD1. This CDR3 is built from 14 residues. Germline CDR1 is MNHNS and CDR2 is SASEGT. V lost 3 bases, J lost 7 bases, and 7 bases stayed unmatched. CDR3 sequence reads: CASSDRGRVNEAFF. In DNA, the CDR3 is TGTGCCAGCAGTGACAGGGGGCGAGTCAATGAAGCTTTCTTT.

This rearrangement joins TRBV19 to TRBJ1-2; D is perhaps TRBD1 (5 bases). The germline gives CDR1 LNHDA, CDR2 SQIVND (reference sequence). Trimming left V 10 bases short and J 8 bases short, with 8 bases between. This CDR3 contains 9 residues. DNA of the CDR3: TGTGCCACCGGGGGAGGCTACACCTTC. Translated, it gives CATGGGYTF.

On this clone: Other DNA sequences within the sample encode an identical CDR3. V is TRBV5-1 and J is TRBJ1-4; 8 positions match TRBD1. V was pared by 2 bases and J by 3 bases, with 0 bases of the junction left unmatched. Per the germline V gene, CDR1 is SGHRS and CDR2 is YFSETQ. The CDR3 has 14 amino acids. The CDR3, as DNA: TGCGCCAGCAGCTTACAGGGGGCTAATGAAAAACTGTTTTTT. It codes for CASSLQGANEKLFF.

The rearrangement uses TRBV9 and TRBJ2-2, with D possibly being TRBD1 (6 bases). CDR1 is SGDLS and CDR2 is YYNGEE in the germline V gene. The CDR3 consists of 19 residues. The V and J ends lost 3 bases and 4 bases respectively, with 25 bases between them. The CDR3 DNA sequence: TGTGCCAGCAGCGCTTTTGGGGGCGGACAGACCCGAGTCACCGGGGAGCTGTTTTTT. Encoded protein: CASSAFGGGQTRVTGELFF.

The genes are TRBV4-1 and TRBJ2-3, with 14 bases identical to TRBD2. The CDR3 totals 17 residues. The V gene end was trimmed by 4 bases and the J gene end by 4 bases; junction bases not matched to a gene: 7. Germline V gene sequence: CDR1 MGHRA, CDR2 YSYEKL. CDR3 residues: CASSPRLAGGLADTQYF. As DNA, the CDR3 is TGCGCCAGCAGCCCACGACTAGCGGGAGGGCTAGCAGATACGCAGTATTTT.

As for this clone: Other nucleotide sequences from this sample produce the same CDR3. Written as DNA, the CDR3 is TGTGCCAGCAGTTTAAGACAGGGCAATCAGCCCCAGCATTTT. Its translation is CASSLRQGNQPQHF. The rearrangement uses TRBV27 and TRBJ1-5; the D gene is possibly TRBD1 (6 bases). Germline lookup yields CDR1 MNHEY and CDR2 SMNVEV (reference sequence). The CDR3 runs to 14 residues. V was pared by 2 bases and J by 2 bases, with 7 bases between.

The rearrangement links TRBV7-2 to TRBJ1-1; tentatively, D is TRBD1 (5 bases). V was clipped by 3 bases and J by 2 bases, with 10 bases between them. CDR1 is SGHTA, CDR2 FQGNSA, per germline. The CDR3 sequence is 14 residues long. This chain's CDR3 is CASSLTALNTEAFF. The CDR3 region has the DNA TGTGCCAGCAGCTTGACAGCCCTAAACACTGAAGCTTTCTTT.

This sequence joins TRBV9 and TRBJ2-1; D ambiguous. This CDR3 has 14 amino acids. Germline CDR1 SGDLS, CDR2 YYNGEE. Trimming stripped 0 bases from V and 8 bases from J, with 12 bases between. The CDR3 DNA reads as TGTGCCAGCAGCGTAGGGGTGCAGGTGGATGAGCAGTTCTTC. Protein sequence: CASSVGVQVDEQFF.

The chain has TRBV27 and TRBJ2-7; 11 bases line up with TRBD2. Germline loops: CDR1 MNHEY, CDR2 SMNVEV (reference sequence). V dropped 6 bases and J dropped 7; count of bases not matched to a gene: 11. The CDR3 is 15 amino acids. CDR3 DNA: TGTGCCAGCAGCAAGATAGCGGGAGGGCGCGGAGAGCAGTACTTC. It specifies CASSKIAGGRGEQYF.

The rearrangement uses TRBV11-2 and TRBJ2-3, with 10 nucleotides matching TRBD2. Germline-derived CDR1 and CDR2 are SGHAT and FQNNGV. The ends lost 1 base at V and 4 bases at J; junction bases unmatched: 2. The CDR3 covers 15 residues. The CDR3 DNA reads as TGTGCCAGCAGCTTAGGAGCGGGGGGGCCAGATACGCAGTATTTT. Protein sequence: CASSLGAGGPDTQYF.

V usage is TRBV4-3 and J usage is TRBJ2-2, with D possibly being TRBD2 (5 bases). The V end was cut by 1 base, the J end by 7 bases, with 13 bases between. This CDR3 is 15 amino acids long. The germline V gene encodes CDR1 LGHNA and CDR2 YSLEER. CDR3 DNA sequence: TGCGCCAGCAGCCAAGTCCAACCAGCGGACGGGGAGCTGTTTTTT. Protein product: CASSQVQPADGELFF.

In nucleotides, the CDR3 is TGTGCCAGCAGCTTAGGTCAGGGGGCCTACGAGCAGTACTTC. Translating gives CASSLGQGAYEQYF. The chain recombines TRBV11-1 with TRBJ2-7, with TRBD1 matching over 7 bases. The V and J ends lost 1 base and 2 bases, in that order; junction bases with no gene match: 2. The CDR3 has 14 amino acids. The germline gives CDR1 SGHAT, CDR2 FQDESV (reference sequence). Full variable domain (missing parts from reference TRBV11-1 and TRBJ2-7): EAEVAQSPRYKITEKSQAVAFWCDPISGHATLYWYRQILGQGPELLVQFQDESVVDDSQLPKDRFSAERLKGVDSTLKIQPAELGDSAMYLCASSLGQGAYEQYFGPGTRLTVT.

The chain carries TRBV9 and TRBJ2-1, with a tentative D call TRBD1 (5 bases). The ends were cut back, 0 bases at V and 7 bases at J, with 11 bases in the middle. From germline, CDR1 is SGDLS and CDR2 YYNGEE. This CDR3 region has 14 residues. CDR3 residues: CASSVVGQFNEQFF. CDR3 coding DNA: TGTGCCAGCAGCGTAGTGGGGCAGTTTAATGAGCAGTTCTTC.

The chain's CDR3 is CASSPRGDTDTQYF. Written as DNA, the CDR3 is TGTGCCAGCAGTCCCCGGGGGGACACAGATACGCAGTATTTT. V usage is TRBV2 and J usage is TRBJ2-3, with 7 bases matching TRBD2. The CDR3 length is 14 residues. The V and J ends lost 5 bases and 2 bases, in that order; junction bases with no gene match: 4. The V gene's germline CDR1 is SNHLY and CDR2 FYNNEI. Filled out from reference TRBV2 and TRBJ2-3, the complete variable domain reads EPEVTQTPSHQVTQMGQEVILRCVPISNHLYFYWYRQILGQKVEFLVSFYNNEISEKSEIFDDQFSVERPDGSNFTLKIRSTKLEDSAMYFCASSPRGDTDTQYFGPGTRLTVL.

The chain carries TRBV7-9 and TRBJ1-1; D is perhaps TRBD1 (5 bases). Between the trimmed V and J ends, which lost 5 bases and 1 base, there was a span of 11 bases. CDR3 size: 14 residues. Germline CDR1 is SEHNR and CDR2 is FQNEAQ (reference sequence). The CDR3 DNA follows: TGTGCCAGCAGCGGAAAGGACAAGAACACTGAAGCTTTCTTT. Amino acids: CASSGKDKNTEAFF.

The V call is TRBV27, the J call TRBJ2-7; 9 bases fit TRBD1. Germline assignment: CDR1 MNHEY and CDR2 SMNVEV (reference sequence). The CDR3 is made up of 12 amino acids. J gave up 4 bases and V 9 bases, and 4 bases lay outside the gene matches. CDR3 loop: CASGTGMYEQYF. The CDR3 DNA follows: TGTGCCAGTGGGACAGGGATGTACGAGCAGTACTTC.